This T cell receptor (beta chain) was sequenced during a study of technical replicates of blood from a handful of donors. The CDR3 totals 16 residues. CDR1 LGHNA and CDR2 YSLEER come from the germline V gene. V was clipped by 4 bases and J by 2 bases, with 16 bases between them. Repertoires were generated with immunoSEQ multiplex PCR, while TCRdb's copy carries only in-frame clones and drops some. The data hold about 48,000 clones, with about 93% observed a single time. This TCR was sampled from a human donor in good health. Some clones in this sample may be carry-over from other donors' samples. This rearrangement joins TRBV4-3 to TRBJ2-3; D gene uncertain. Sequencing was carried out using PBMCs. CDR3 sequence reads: CASSPSRSVYTDTQYF. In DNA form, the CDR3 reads TGCGCCAGCAGCCCGTCTCGCAGCGTCTACACAGATACGCAGTATTTT.